This TCR beta chain came from a study of T cell responses to AZD1222 COVID-19 vaccine. Overall study: Second-dose intervals of approximately 4 or approximately 12 weeks were pooled. Study observations and caveats: Reportedly, close to half of spike-specific TCRs are directed against unmutated variant regions. Spike-specific TCR breadth and depth were elevated following two AZD1222 doses. Spike regions recognized by vaccine-associated CD4 TCRs spanned the protein, led by 160-218 and 743-854.

CDR3 length equals 14 residues. Germline assignment: CDR1 GTSNPN and CDR2 SVGIG (reference sequence). V lost 0 bases to trimming and J lost 5 bases, with 11 bases between them. Concerning this clone: Its antigen is not identified.

This table comes from immunoSEQ multiplex PCR, and its TCRdb copy is limited to in-frame clones, with some not included. The profile shows approximately 150,000 clones, about nine tenths of them singletons. The starting material was peripheral blood, obtained on day 0 of AZD1222 vaccination. The sequence derives from an adult in good health. The chain couples TRBV30 to TRBJ1-5, with D perhaps matching TRBD1 (6 bases). The CDR3 spells CAWSVGGSHQPQHF. The DNA of the CDR3 is TGTGCCTGGAGTGTAGGGGGTTCTCATCAGCCCCAGCATTTT.